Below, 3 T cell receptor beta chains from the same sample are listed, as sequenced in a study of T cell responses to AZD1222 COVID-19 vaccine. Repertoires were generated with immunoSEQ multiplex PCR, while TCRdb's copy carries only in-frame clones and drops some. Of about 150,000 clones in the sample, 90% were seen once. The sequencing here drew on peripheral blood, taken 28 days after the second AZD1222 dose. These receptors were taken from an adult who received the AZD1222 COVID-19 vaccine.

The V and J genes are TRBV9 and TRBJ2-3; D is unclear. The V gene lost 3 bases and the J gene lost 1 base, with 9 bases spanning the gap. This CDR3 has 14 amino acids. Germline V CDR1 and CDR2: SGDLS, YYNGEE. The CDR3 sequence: CASSERIRTDTQYF. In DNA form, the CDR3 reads TGTGCCAGCAGCGAGAGGATTCGCACAGATACGCAGTATTTT. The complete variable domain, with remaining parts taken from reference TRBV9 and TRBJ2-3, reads DSGVTQTPKHLITATGQRVTLRCSPRSGDLSVYWYQQSLDQGLQFLIQYYNGEERAKGNILERFSAQQFPDLHSELNLSSLELGDSALYFCASSERIRTDTQYFGPGTRLTVL.

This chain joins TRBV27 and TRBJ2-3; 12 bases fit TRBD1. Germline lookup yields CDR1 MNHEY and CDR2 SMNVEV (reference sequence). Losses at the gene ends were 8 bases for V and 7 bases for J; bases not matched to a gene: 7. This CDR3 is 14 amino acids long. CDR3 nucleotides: TGTGCCAGCTGGGACAGGGGGCGCGTATATACGCAGTATTTT. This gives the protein CASWDRGRVYTQYF.

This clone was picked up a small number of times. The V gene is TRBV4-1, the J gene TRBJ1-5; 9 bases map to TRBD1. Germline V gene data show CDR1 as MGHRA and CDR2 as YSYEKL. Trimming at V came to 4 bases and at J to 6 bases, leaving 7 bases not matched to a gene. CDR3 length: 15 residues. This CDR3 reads CASSLTGTGTQPQHF. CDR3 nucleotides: TGCGCCAGCAGCCTAACCGGGACAGGGACTCAGCCCCAGCATTTT.